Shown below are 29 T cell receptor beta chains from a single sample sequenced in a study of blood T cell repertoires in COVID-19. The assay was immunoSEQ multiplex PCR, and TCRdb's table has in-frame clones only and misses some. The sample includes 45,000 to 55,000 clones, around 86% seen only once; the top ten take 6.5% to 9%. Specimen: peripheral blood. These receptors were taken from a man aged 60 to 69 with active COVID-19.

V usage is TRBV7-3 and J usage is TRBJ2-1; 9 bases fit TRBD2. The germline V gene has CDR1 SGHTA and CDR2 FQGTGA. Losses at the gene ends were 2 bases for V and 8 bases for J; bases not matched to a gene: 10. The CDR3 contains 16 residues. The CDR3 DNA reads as TGTGCCAGCAGCTTAGGCGCGGGAGGGCGCGGGGATGAGCAGTTCTTC. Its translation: CASSLGAGGRGDEQFF.

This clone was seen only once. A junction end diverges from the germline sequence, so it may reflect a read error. The CDR3 sequence: CVINSGEHNEQFF. CDR3 nucleotide sequence: TGTGTCATCAATAGCGGGGAACACAATGAGCAGTTCTTC. This sequence joins TRBV10-3 and TRBJ2-1; 8 bases agree with TRBD2. This CDR3 contains 13 residues. Germline CDR1 ENHRY, CDR2 SYGVKD.

CDR3 DNA sequence: TGCGCCAGCAGCCCGTCACAGGCCACCAGTGGCTACACCTTC. Its translation is CASSPSQATSGYTF. The chain couples TRBV5-1 to TRBJ1-2, with a possible D match to TRBD1 (5 bases). The V end was cut by 4 bases, the J end by 7 bases, with 17 bases between. Germline V lookup: CDR1 SGHRS, CDR2 YFSETQ. There are 14 residues in the CDR3.

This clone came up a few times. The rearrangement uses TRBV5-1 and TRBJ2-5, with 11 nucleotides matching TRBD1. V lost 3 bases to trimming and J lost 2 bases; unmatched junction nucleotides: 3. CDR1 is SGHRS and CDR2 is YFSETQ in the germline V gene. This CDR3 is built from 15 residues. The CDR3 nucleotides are TGCGCCAGCAGCTCCCGGGACAGGGGGCAAGAGACCCAGTACTTC. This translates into CASSSRDRGQETQYF. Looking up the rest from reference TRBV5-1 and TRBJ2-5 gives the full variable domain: KAGVTQTPRYLIKTRGQQVTLSCSPISGHRSVSWYQQTPGQGLQFLFEYFSETQRNKGNFPGRFSGRQFSNSRSEMNVSTLELGDSALYLCASSSRDRGQETQYFGPGTRLLVL.

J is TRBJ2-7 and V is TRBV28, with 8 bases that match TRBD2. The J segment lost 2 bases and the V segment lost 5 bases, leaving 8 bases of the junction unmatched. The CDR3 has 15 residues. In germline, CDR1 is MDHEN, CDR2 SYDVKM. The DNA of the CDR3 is TGTGCCAGCAGTCCTCGGGCCGGGGGGGCCTACGAGCAGTACTTC. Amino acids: CASSPRAGGAYEQYF.

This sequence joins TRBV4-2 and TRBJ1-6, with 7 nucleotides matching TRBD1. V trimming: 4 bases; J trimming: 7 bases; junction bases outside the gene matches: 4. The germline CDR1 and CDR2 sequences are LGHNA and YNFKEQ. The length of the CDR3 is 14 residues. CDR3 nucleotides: TGTGCCAGCAGCCTCGGGACAGAAAATTCACCCCTCCACTTT. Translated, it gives CASSLGTENSPLHF.

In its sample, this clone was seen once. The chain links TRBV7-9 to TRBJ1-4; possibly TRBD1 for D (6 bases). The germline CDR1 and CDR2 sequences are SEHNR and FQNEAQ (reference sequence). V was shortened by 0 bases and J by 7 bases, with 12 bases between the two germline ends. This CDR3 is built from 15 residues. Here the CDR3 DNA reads TGTGCCAGCAGCTTAGCGCTCCAGGGGATTGAAAAACTGTTTTTT. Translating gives CASSLALQGIEKLFF.

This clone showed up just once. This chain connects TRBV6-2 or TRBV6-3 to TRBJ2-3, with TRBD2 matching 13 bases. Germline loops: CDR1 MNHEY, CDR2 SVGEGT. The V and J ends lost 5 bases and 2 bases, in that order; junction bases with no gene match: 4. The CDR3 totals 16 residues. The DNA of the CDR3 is TGTGCCAGCAGTCGACTAGCGGGGGGAGTCACAGATACGCAGTATTTT. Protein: CASSRLAGGVTDTQYF.

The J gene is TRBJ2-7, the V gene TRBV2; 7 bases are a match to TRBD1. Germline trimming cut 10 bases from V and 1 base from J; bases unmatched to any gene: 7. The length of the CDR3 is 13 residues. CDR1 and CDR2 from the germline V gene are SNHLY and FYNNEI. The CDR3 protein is CATGLDRSYEQYF. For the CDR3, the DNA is TGTGCCACTGGGTTGGACAGGTCCTACGAGCAGTACTTC. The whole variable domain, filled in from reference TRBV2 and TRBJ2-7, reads EPEVTQTPSHQVTQMGQEVILRCVPISNHLYFYWYRQILGQKVEFLVSFYNNEISEKSEIFDDQFSVERPDGSNFTLKIRSTKLEDSAMYFCATGLDRSYEQYFGPGTRLTVT.

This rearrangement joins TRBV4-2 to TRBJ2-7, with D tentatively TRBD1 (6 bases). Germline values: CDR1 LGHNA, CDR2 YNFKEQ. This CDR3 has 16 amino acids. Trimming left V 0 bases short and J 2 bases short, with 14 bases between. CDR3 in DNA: TGTGCCAGCAGCCAAGAGGCGACAGGCACCCCCTACGAGCAGTACTTC. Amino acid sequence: CASSQEATGTPYEQYF.

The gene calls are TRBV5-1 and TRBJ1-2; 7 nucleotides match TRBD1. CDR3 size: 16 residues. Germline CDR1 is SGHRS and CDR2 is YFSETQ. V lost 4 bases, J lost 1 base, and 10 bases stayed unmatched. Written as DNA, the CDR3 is TGCGCCAGCAGCCTAACTCCCGGGACAGATAACTATGGCTACACCTTC. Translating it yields CASSLTPGTDNYGYTF.

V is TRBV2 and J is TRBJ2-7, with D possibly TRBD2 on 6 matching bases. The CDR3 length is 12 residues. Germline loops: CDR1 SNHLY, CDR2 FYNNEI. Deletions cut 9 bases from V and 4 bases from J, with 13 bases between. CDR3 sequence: CASSAEGYEQYF. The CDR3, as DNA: TGTGCCAGTTCAGCGGAGGGTTACGAGCAGTACTTC.

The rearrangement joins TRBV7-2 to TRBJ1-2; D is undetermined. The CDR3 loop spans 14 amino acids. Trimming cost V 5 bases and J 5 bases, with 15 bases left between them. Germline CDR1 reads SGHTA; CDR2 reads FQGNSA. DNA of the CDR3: TGTGCCAGCAGCCCACCGACGGGGATGTATGGCTACACCTTC. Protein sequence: CASSPPTGMYGYTF.

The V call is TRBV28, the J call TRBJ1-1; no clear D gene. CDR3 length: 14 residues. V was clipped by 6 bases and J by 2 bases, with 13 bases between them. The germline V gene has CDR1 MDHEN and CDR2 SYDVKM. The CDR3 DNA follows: TGTGCCAGCAGCATACAAGGAGGAAACACTGAAGCTTTCTTT. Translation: CASSIQGGNTEAFF.

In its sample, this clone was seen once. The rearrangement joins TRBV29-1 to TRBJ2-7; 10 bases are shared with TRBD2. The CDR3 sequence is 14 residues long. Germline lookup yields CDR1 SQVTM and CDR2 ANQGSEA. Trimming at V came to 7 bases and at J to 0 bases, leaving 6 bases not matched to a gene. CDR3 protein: CSAQREGISYEQYF. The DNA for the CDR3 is TGCAGCGCCCAGCGGGAGGGAATCTCCTACGAGCAGTACTTC.

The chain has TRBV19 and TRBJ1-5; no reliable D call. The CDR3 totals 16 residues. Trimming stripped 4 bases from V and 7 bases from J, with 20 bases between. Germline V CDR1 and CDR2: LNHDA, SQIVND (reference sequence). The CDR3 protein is CASSKMGIPAAQPQHF. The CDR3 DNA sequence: TGTGCCAGTAGTAAAATGGGGATCCCAGCGGCCCAGCCCCAGCATTTT.

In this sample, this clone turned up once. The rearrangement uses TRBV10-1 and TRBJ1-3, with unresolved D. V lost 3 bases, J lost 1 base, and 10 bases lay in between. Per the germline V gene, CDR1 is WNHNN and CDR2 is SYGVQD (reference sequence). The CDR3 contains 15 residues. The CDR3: CASSDETMSGNTIYF. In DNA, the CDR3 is TGCGCCAGCAGTGATGAGACAATGTCTGGAAACACCATATATTTT.

The CDR3 loop reads CASSLGWVGTGDGNTIYF. In DNA, the CDR3 is TGTGCCAGCAGTTTAGGTTGGGTGGGGACAGGGGATGGAAACACCATATATTTT. The V and J genes are TRBV28 and TRBJ1-3; 10 nucleotides align to TRBD1. CDR3 size: 18 residues. From germline, CDR1 is MDHEN and CDR2 SYDVKM. V lost 2 bases, J lost 3 bases, and 10 bases stayed unmatched.

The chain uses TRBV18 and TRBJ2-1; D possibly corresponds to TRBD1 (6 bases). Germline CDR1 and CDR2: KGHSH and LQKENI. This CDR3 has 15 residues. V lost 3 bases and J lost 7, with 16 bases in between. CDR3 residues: CASSPRDTTKNEQFF. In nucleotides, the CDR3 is TGTGCCAGCTCACCGAGGGACACGACAAAGAATGAGCAGTTCTTC.

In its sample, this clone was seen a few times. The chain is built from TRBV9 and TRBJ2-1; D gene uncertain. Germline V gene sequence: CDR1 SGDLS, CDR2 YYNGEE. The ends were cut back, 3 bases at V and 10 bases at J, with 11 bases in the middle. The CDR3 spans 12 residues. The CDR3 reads CASSASRKEQFF. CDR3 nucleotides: TGTGCCAGCAGCGCAAGCAGGAAGGAGCAGTTCTTC.

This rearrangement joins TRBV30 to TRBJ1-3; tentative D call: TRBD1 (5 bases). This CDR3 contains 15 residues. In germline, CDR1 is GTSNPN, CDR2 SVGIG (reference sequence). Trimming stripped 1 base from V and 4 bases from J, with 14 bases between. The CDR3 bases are TGTGCCTGGAGTGGGGGCAGTTCCCCGGGAAACACCATATATTTT. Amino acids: CAWSGGSSPGNTIYF.

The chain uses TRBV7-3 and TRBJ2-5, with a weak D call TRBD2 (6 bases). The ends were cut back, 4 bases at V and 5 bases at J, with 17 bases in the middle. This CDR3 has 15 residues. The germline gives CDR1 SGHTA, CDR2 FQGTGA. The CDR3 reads CASSYAGTGSETQYF. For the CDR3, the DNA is TGTGCCAGCAGCTACGCGGGGACTGGATCGGAGACCCAGTACTTC.

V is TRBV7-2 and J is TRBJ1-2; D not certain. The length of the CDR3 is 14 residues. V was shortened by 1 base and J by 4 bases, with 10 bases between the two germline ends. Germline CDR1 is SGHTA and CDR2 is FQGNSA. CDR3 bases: TGTGCCAGCAGCTTAGTAACAGCCGCCTATGGCTACACCTTC. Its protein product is CASSLVTAAYGYTF.

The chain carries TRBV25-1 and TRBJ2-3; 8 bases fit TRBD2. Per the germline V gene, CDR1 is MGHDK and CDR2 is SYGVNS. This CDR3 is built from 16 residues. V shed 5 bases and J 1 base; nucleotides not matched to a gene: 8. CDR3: CASSFSSGRGTDTQYF. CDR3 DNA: TGTGCCAGCAGTTTTTCTAGCGGGCGTGGCACAGATACGCAGTATTTT.

The CDR3 protein is CASRRTGRTDTQYF. The CDR3 DNA reads TGTGCCAGTAGGAGAACAGGCCGCACAGATACGCAGTATTTT. The chain links TRBV19 to TRBJ2-3, with D possibly TRBD1 on 5 matching bases. Trimming stripped 6 bases from V and 1 base from J, with 11 bases between. Per germline, CDR1 LNHDA and CDR2 SQIVND (reference sequence). This CDR3 region has 14 residues. The whole variable domain, remainder taken from reference TRBV19 and TRBJ2-3, is DGGITQSPKYLFRKEGQNVTLSCEQNLNHDAMYWYRQDPGQGLRLIYYSQIVNDFQKGDIAEGYSVSREKKESFPLTVTSAQKNPTAFYLCASRRTGRTDTQYFGPGTRLTVL.

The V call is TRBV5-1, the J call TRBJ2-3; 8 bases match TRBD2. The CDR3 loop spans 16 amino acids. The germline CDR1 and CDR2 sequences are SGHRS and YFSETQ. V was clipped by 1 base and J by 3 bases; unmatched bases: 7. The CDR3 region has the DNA TGCGCCAGCAGCTTGATATCGGGAGGGGTAACAGATACGCAGTATTTT. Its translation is CASSLISGGVTDTQYF.

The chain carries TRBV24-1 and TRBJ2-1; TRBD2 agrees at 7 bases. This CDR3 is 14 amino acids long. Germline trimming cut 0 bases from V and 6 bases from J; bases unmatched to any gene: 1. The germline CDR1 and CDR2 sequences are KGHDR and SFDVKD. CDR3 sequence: CATSDLRLANEQFF. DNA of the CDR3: TGTGCCACCAGTGATTTGAGACTAGCCAATGAGCAGTTCTTC.

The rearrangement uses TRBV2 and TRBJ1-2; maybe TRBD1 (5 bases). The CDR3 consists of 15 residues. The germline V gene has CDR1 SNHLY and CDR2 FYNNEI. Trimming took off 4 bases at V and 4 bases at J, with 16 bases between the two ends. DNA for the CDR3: TGTGCCAGCAGTGGGCTCCGGGACTCACCCTATGGCTACACCTTC. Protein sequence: CASSGLRDSPYGYTF.

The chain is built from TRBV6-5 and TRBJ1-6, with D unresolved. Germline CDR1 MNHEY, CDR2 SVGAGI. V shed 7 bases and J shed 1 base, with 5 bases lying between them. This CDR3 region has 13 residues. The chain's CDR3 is CASTRSYNSPLHF. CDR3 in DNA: TGTGCCAGCACCCGGTCCTATAATTCACCCCTCCACTTT.